This T cell receptor (beta chain) emerged from a study of cytomegalovirus exposure and HLA in healthy donors. Primers: 60 Vbeta forward and 13 Jbeta reverse. Assay: immunoSEQ multiplex PCR; the TCRdb copy retains only in-frame clones and omits some. Here the sample spans about 170,000 clones, around 76% being singletons. This clone has just one count. V shed 8 bases and J shed 4 bases, with 12 bases lying between them. This CDR3 is built from 13 residues. Germline V gene lookup returns CDR1 LNHDA and CDR2 SQIVND (reference sequence). The sample taken for sequencing was PBMCs. This TCR was recovered from a female donor in good health and CMV-seronegative. The genes are TRBV19 and TRBJ1-5; perhaps TRBD1 as D (6 bases). The chain's CDR3 is CASGDNLNQPQHF. CDR3 nucleotide sequence: TGTGCCAGTGGGGACAACTTGAATCAGCCCCAGCATTTT. Filled out from reference TRBV19 and TRBJ1-5, the complete variable domain reads DGGITQSPKYLFRKEGQNVTLSCEQNLNHDAMYWYRQDPGQGLRLIYYSQIVNDFQKGDIAEGYSVSREKKESFPLTVTSAQKNPTAFYLCASGDNLNQPQHFGDGTRLSIL.